These 3 T cell receptor beta chains share one sample of origin, sequenced in a study of regulatory T cells in long-lasting Graves disease. The TCR beta library used iRepertoire HTBI primers with Arm-PCR amplification of CDR3. Each CDR3 protein gets one entry after TCRdb re-called the multiplex PCR reads with MiXCR. The table includes approximately 500,000 distinct CDR3 sequences, 20% to 25% detected once. Time point given: persistent/refractory GD, antithyroid drugs over 5 years with positive TRAb. TCR sequences were obtained from RNA taken from PBMCs. Sequencing used peripheral blood mononuclear cells (PBMCs), obtained when the disease was refractory, from a patient treated with antithyroid drugs. These receptors were collected from a female donor with Graves disease.

In its sample, this clonotype was seen many times. The genes are TRBV27 and TRBJ2-7; 10 bases align to TRBD1. The CDR3 runs 13 residues. Losses at the gene ends were 5 bases for V and 6 bases for J; bases not matched to a gene: 4. The germline V gene has CDR1 MNHEY and CDR2 SMNVEV (reference sequence). CDR3 nucleotide sequence: TGTGCCAGCAGTGTTGGACAGGGGGGCGAGCAGTACTTC. Residues: CASSVGQGGEQYF.

The chain joins TRBV19 to TRBJ1-1; a weak D match, TRBD1 (5 bases). The CDR3 covers 13 residues. Germline V gives CDR1 LNHDA, CDR2 SQIVND (reference sequence). V was cut by 7 bases and J by 4 bases, with 13 bases left in between. The CDR3 DNA sequence: TGTGCCAGTACTGTAGCGGGGGGCACTGAAGCTTTCTTT. It specifies CASTVAGGTEAFF.

This chain's CDR3 is CASSTYRGGDSPLHF. CDR3 in DNA: TGTGCCAGCAGTACTTACAGGGGAGGCGATTCACCCCTCCACTTT. The chain has TRBV6-1 and TRBJ1-6; 7 nucleotides agree with TRBD1. The junction had 9 bases not matched to a gene; V was cut back by 5 bases and J by 8 bases. The CDR3 runs 15 residues. Germline V gene sequence: CDR1 MNHNS, CDR2 SASEGT.